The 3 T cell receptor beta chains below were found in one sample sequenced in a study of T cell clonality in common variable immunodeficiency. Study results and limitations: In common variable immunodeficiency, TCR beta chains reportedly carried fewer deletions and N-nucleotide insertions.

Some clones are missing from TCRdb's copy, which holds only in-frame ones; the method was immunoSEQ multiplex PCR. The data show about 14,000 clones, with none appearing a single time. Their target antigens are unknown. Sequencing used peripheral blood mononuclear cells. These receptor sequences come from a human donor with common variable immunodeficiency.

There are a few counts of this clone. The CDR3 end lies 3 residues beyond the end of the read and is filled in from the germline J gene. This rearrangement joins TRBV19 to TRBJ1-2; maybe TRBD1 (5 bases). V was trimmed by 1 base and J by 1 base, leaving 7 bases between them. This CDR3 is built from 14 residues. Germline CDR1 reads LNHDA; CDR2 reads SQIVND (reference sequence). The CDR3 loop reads CASSIGQHNYGYTF. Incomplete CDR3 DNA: TGTGCCAGTAGTATAGGACAGCATAACTATGGC.

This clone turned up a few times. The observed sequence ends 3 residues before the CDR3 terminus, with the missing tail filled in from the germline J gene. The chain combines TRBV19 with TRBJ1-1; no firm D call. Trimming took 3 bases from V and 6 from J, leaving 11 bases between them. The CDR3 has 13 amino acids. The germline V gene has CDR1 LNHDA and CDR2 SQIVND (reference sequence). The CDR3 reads CASSMDRVSEAFF. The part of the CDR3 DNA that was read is TGTGCCAGTAGTATGGATAGGGTTTCTGAA.

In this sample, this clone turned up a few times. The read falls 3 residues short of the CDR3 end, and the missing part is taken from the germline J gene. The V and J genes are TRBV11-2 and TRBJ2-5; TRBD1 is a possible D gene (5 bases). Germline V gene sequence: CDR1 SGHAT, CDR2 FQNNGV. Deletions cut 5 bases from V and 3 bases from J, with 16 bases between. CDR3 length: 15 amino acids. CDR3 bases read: TGTGCCAGCAGCACCCTGCAGGGCCCCGAAGAGACC. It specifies CASSTLQGPEET. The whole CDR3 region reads CASSTLQGPEETQYF.